A single sample gave rise to the 13 T cell receptor beta chains below, sequenced in a study of blood T cell repertoires in COVID-19. Assay used: immunoSEQ multiplex PCR; TCRdb lists only in-frame clones, some missing. The sample carries about 200,000 clones, 88% recorded once. The sample was peripheral blood. The receptor set was obtained from a man aged 18-30 years with active or convalescent COVID-19.

The rearrangement uses TRBV2 and TRBJ2-3, with 8 positions matching TRBD2. Germline-derived CDR1 and CDR2 are SNHLY and FYNNEI. The CDR3 covers 17 residues. The V gene end was trimmed by 6 bases and the J gene end by 1 base; junction bases not matched to a gene: 12. CDR3 protein: CASRGAVREEGTDTQYF. DNA of the CDR3: TGTGCCAGCAGGGGGGCGGTGCGGGAGGAGGGCACAGATACGCAGTATTTT.

The chain links TRBV5-1 to TRBJ1-1; 9 nucleotides align to TRBD1. Germline V gene sequence: CDR1 SGHRS, CDR2 YFSETQ. The CDR3 covers 15 residues. With 0 bases clipped from V and 2 bases from J, the junction kept 2 bases outside the gene matches. The CDR3 nucleotides read TGCGCCAGCAGCTTGGAGACAGGGGGAAACACTGAAGCTTTCTTT. Translated, it gives CASSLETGGNTEAFF. The full variable domain, in which reference TRBV5-1 and TRBJ1-1 provide the parts outside the CDR3, is KAGVTQTPRYLIKTRGQQVTLSCSPISGHRSVSWYQQTPGQGLQFLFEYFSETQRNKGNFPGRFSGRQFSNSRSEMNVSTLELGDSALYLCASSLETGGNTEAFFGQGTRLTVV.

The chain couples TRBV11-1 to TRBJ2-1, with 10 bases identical to TRBD1. The germline gives CDR1 SGHAT, CDR2 FQDESV (reference sequence). This CDR3 is 15 amino acids long. V gave up 5 bases and J gave up 5 bases; unmatched junction bases: 6. CDR3 sequence reads: CASSGRDRGHNEQFF. CDR3 nucleotide sequence: TGTGCCAGCAGCGGCCGGGACAGGGGCCACAATGAGCAGTTCTTC.

V gene TRBV9 combines with J gene TRBJ2-1; D unclear. V was shortened by 4 bases and J by 15 bases, with 14 bases between the two germline ends. This CDR3 has 11 residues. In germline, CDR1 is SGDLS, CDR2 YYNGEE. The CDR3 nucleotides read TGTGCCAGCAGCAATGGGCAATTACCGTTCTTC. It codes for CASSNGQLPFF.

The chain is built from TRBV7-2 and TRBJ2-1, with D possibly being TRBD2 (6 bases). The CDR3 length is 13 residues. Germline loops: CDR1 SGHTA, CDR2 FQGNSA. V was trimmed by 8 bases and J by 3 bases, leaving 11 bases between them. In DNA, the CDR3 is TGTGCCAGCTCGGAGGGCATCTACAATGAGCAGTTCTTC. Residues: CASSEGIYNEQFF.

This chain links TRBV3-1 (or the pseudogene TRBV3-2) with TRBJ2-2, with D possibly TRBD2 on 5 matching bases. The V end was cut by 1 base, the J end by 6 bases, with 9 bases between. This CDR3 has 14 residues. CDR1 is LGHDT and CDR2 is YNNKEL in the germline V gene (reference sequence). The CDR3 sequence: CASSQGGLAGELFF. The CDR3, as DNA: TGTGCCAGCAGCCAAGGCGGGCTGGCCGGGGAGCTGTTTTTT.

The V call is TRBV14, the J call TRBJ2-1; D remains ambiguous. V was cut by 1 base and J by 6 bases, with 10 bases left in between. The CDR3 is made up of 14 amino acids. Germline V gene data show CDR1 as SGHDN and CDR2 as FVKESK. CDR3: CASSQASSLNEQFF. CDR3 nucleotides: TGTGCCAGCAGCCAAGCGTCTAGTCTCAATGAGCAGTTCTTC. The full variable domain, with the rest looked up from reference TRBV14 and TRBJ2-1, is EAGVTQFPSHSVIEKGQTVTLRCDPISGHDNLYWYRRVMGKEIKFLLHFVKESKQDESGMPNNRFLAERTGGTYSTLKVQPAELEDSGVYFCASSQASSLNEQFFGPGTRLTVL.

The chain has TRBV4-1 and TRBJ1-6; no firm D call. With 0 bases removed from V and 6 bases from J, the gap between germline ends came to 9 bases. Germline-derived CDR1 and CDR2 are MGHRA and YSYEKL. CDR3 size: 15 residues. The CDR3 DNA follows: TGCGCCAGCAGCCAAGATGACACCCCTAATTCACCCCTCCACTTT. It codes for CASSQDDTPNSPLHF.

This clone was seen a few times. The chain carries TRBV30 and TRBJ1-6, with 9 bases that match TRBD1. In germline, CDR1 is GTSNPN, CDR2 SVGIG (reference sequence). Germline trimming cut 4 bases from V and 7 bases from J; bases unmatched to any gene: 2. CDR3 size: 13 residues. The CDR3, as DNA: TGTGCCTGGATAGGACAGGGGAATTCACCCCTCCACTTT. Residues: CAWIGQGNSPLHF.

The CDR3 is CASSDGGSSYNEQFF. DNA of the CDR3: TGTGCCAGTAGTGACGGGGGTAGCTCCTACAATGAGCAGTTCTTC. This chain joins TRBV19 and TRBJ2-1, with TRBD2 as a possible D gene (6 bases). The CDR3 is 15 amino acids. V lost 5 bases, J lost 0 bases, and 11 bases lay in between. Germline values: CDR1 LNHDA, CDR2 SQIVND (reference sequence).

V and J are TRBV4-1 and TRBJ2-1; maybe TRBD2 (6 bases). From germline, CDR1 is MGHRA and CDR2 YSYEKL. This CDR3 is built from 17 residues. Between the trimmed V and J ends, which lost 0 bases and 3 bases, there was a span of 15 bases. CDR3 region: CASSQDPGPGVYNEQFF. In DNA, the CDR3 is TGCGCCAGCAGCCAAGATCCGGGGCCGGGAGTCTACAATGAGCAGTTCTTC.

The rearrangement uses TRBV5-1 and TRBJ2-5; no firm D call. V was cut by 4 bases and J by 1 base, with 11 bases left in between. Germline V lookup: CDR1 SGHRS, CDR2 YFSETQ. The CDR3 is 14 amino acids. The CDR3 nucleotides read TGCGCCAGCAGCCTGACTTCTTCCCAAGAGACCCAGTACTTC. Translating it yields CASSLTSSQETQYF.

V is TRBV7-2 and J is TRBJ2-7; 9 bases are shared with TRBD2. Germline V gene data show CDR1 as SGHTA and CDR2 as FQGNSA. The CDR3 is 14 residues long. The ends lost 5 bases at V and 2 bases at J; junction bases unmatched: 4. CDR3 protein: CASSLPSGAYEQYF. The CDR3 coding sequence is TGTGCCAGCAGCCTTCCTAGCGGGGCCTACGAGCAGTACTTC.